This T cell receptor beta chain was documented in a study of OX40 agonist ivuxolimab in advanced cancers. A note on the overall study: Ivuxolimab was a fully human IgG2 agonistic monoclonal antibody targeting the costimulatory receptor OX40 (CD134). Intravenous ivuxolimab was administered to patients every 2 weeks at six dose levels: 0.01, 0.1, 0.3, 1.5, 3 and 10 mg/kg. Among the approximately 50 dose-escalation patients, approximately 20 had hepatocellular carcinoma, some 15 melanoma, 9 renal cell carcinoma and 9 head and neck cancer. In the dose-escalation cohort, approximately 82% of patients were male, and the mean age was approximately 60 years with a range of roughly 23 to 79. Patients were allowed to have had prior anti-PD-1, anti-PD-L1 or anti-CTLA-4 therapy, and roughly 40% of the dose-escalation patients had previously received checkpoint inhibitors. Three dose-escalation patients achieved partial responses, one with hepatocellular carcinoma and two with cutaneous melanoma. The point of sequencing TCRbeta in the periphery was to test whether ivuxolimab changed TCR sequence diversity and drove clonal T-cell expansion. The paper covers the monotherapy dose-escalation part of the phase I ivuxolimab trial, which included N ≈ 57 patients. Broad study findings and their caveats: Low levels of normalized T-cell clonal expansion were also seen in some patients who did not respond. In the 0.1-3.0 mg/kg groups, partial responders were among the patients with the lowest normalized peripheral clonal expansion, particularly in CD8+ T cells. At doses from 0.1 to 3.0 mg/kg, clonal expansion was seen in both CD4+ and CD8+ blood T cells between baseline and week 6. After ivuxolimab, expanded clones were on average more numerous among CD8+ T cells than among CD4+ T cells. The antigen specificity of the peripheral T cells that underwent clonal expansion was not determined.

The germline V gene (reference sequence) supplies CDR1 LNHNV and CDR2 YYDKDF. V is cut by 0 bases and J by 2 bases, and the space between the germline ends is 14 bases. The CDR3 covers 16 residues, taking in both the cysteine and the phenylalanine. The retained sequence is limited to the CDR3, 48 bases, with the frame set at the first base. As for this clone: This receptor's antigen is unknown. Base qualities are missing; no much larger clone stands one base away.

For sequencing of the TCRbeta CDR3 region, genomic DNA was extracted from the sorted cells. TCRbeta CDR3 regions were sequenced using the immunoSEQ Assay. This immuneACCESS table, as held by TCRdb, lists in-frame sequences with V and J called but not all clones. Of the missing ones, under half trace to an unresolved V gene in checked studies; the others have no known cause. In this sample the table shows over 20,000 clones, 75% to 85% of which occur a single time. Together, the top ten hold about 32% of the sample. The trial excluded patients who had a history of autoimmune disease or were on systemic immunosuppression. In every dose cohort, peripheral blood was drawn for TCR sequencing at baseline, cycle 4 day 1, and cycle 7 day 1. Samples came from an open-label, multicenter, first-in-human phase I dose-escalation trial of ivuxolimab. Adults with locally advanced or metastatic melanoma, renal cell, hepatocellular, or head and neck squamous cell carcinoma were enrolled in the trial. Before TCR sequencing, CD4+ and CD8+ T cells were separately sorted from peripheral blood.

The receptor chain draws on TRBV15 and TRBJ2-7; TRBD2 could be the D gene, as 5 bases match. Sequencing used CD4+ or CD8+ T cells sorted from blood, obtained in a trial of the OX40 agonist ivuxolimab. This clonotype was sampled from an adult with an advanced solid tumor such as melanoma, head and neck, liver or kidney cancer. The DNA sequence is TGTGCCACCAGCAGAGAGAGGGTTGGAGGCGCCTACGAGCAGTACTTC. Its product reads: CATSRERVGGAYEQYF.